Below are 26 T cell receptor beta chains sequenced from a single sample in a study of T cell responses to AZD1222 COVID-19 vaccine (dated by TCRdb to the early 2020s). The library was made by the immunoSEQ multiplex PCR assay. Entries here come from immuneACCESS through TCRdb and include only in-frame sequences with V and J called. Some clones fail to appear in such tables; in the studies checked, an unresolved V gene covers under half of the shortfall, and the cause of the remainder is unknown. The sample table holds about 160,000 clones, of which roughly nine tenths were seen once. The ten largest account for 1.5% to 2% of the sample. The time point label corresponds to: baseline before first vaccination. The specimen comprised peripheral blood, sampled on day 0 of AZD1222 vaccination. The receptors come from an adult in good health.

The count of this clone is one. The chain uses TRBV30 and TRBJ2-7, with D possibly TRBD1 on 5 matching bases. Germline assignment: CDR1 GTSNPN and CDR2 SVGIG (reference sequence). The CDR3 length is 11 residues. CDR3 amino acids: CGGSSSYEQYF. CDR3 sequence (DNA): TGTGGGGGCTCCTCCTCCTACGAGCAGTACTTC.

CDR3 loop: CASSPIGGALGYTF. For the CDR3, the DNA is TGTGCCAGCAGTCCCATTGGGGGGGCGCTCGGCTACACCTTC. V usage is TRBV28 and J usage is TRBJ1-2; D is perhaps TRBD1 (6 bases). Germline V gene sequence: CDR1 MDHEN, CDR2 SYDVKM. The V end lost 5 bases, the J end lost 8 bases, and 18 bases lay between the germline ends. The CDR3 is 14 residues long.

This chain connects TRBV30 to TRBJ1-6; weak D call: TRBD1 (6 bases). The V end lost 5 bases, the J end lost 11 bases, and 16 bases lay between the germline ends. CDR3 length: 13 residues. The germline CDR1 and CDR2 sequences are GTSNPN and SVGIG (reference sequence). CDR3 protein: CAWSEDSKAPLHF. For the CDR3, the DNA is TGTGCCTGGTCAGAGGACAGTAAGGCACCCCTCCACTTT.

The CDR3, as DNA: TGTGCCATCAGTGAGTCTGAGTTAAGTCCTCGGGGGGCGCGAACTGAAGCTTTCTTT. This translates into CAISESELSPRGARTEAFF. The rearrangement links TRBV10-3 to TRBJ1-1, with D possibly being TRBD1 (6 bases). This CDR3 contains 19 residues. V lost 0 bases, J lost 5 bases, and 25 bases lay in between. CDR1 is ENHRY and CDR2 is SYGVKD in the germline V gene.

The rearrangement joins TRBV19 to TRBJ1-2; TRBD1 matches 10 bases. The CDR3 extends over 15 amino acids. The germline gives CDR1 LNHDA, CDR2 SQIVND (reference sequence). The V and J ends lost 4 bases and 8 bases, in that order; junction bases with no gene match: 10. The CDR3 protein is CASSTSTGGTEGYTF. The CDR3 DNA sequence: TGTGCCAGTAGTACCTCGACAGGGGGCACTGAGGGCTACACCTTC.

This chain uses TRBV6-2 or TRBV6-3 with TRBJ1-5; D is ambiguous. CDR3 length equals 15 residues. Germline V gene sequence: CDR1 MNHEY, CDR2 SVGEGT. V lost 4 bases to trimming and J lost 9 bases, with 19 bases between them. The CDR3 DNA reads TGTGCCAGCAGTTTGGAGGGCAGTGCCGGGATGCCCCAGCATTTT. Translating it yields CASSLEGSAGMPQHF.

The rearrangement links TRBV6-2 or TRBV6-3 to TRBJ1-1, with 8 bases fitting TRBD1. The J segment lost 4 bases and the V segment lost 6 bases, leaving 7 bases of the junction unmatched. Germline values: CDR1 MNHEY, CDR2 SVGEGT. CDR3 length equals 14 residues. In DNA, the CDR3 is TGTGCCAGCAGCGAGACAGGGGATGGCACTGAAGCTTTCTTT. Protein sequence: CASSETGDGTEAFF.

J is TRBJ2-3 and V is TRBV19; TRBD2 might be the D (5 bases). The CDR3 has 12 residues. V dropped 9 bases and J dropped 3 bases, with 10 bases sitting between them. Germline V CDR1 and CDR2: LNHDA, SQIVND (reference sequence). CDR3 residues: CASSSGTDTQYF. CDR3 nucleotides: TGTGCCAGCTCGTCGGGGACAGATACGCAGTATTTT.

This chain joins TRBV7-9 and TRBJ2-7; 8 nucleotides agree with TRBD2. There are 15 residues in the CDR3. CDR1 SEHNR and CDR2 FQNEAQ come from the germline V gene (reference sequence). Germline trimming cut 5 bases from V and 0 bases from J; bases unmatched to any gene: 6. The CDR3 spells CASSLERGPSYEQYF. DNA of the CDR3: TGTGCCAGCAGCCTTGAGCGGGGGCCCTCCTACGAGCAGTACTTC.

V is TRBV30 and J is TRBJ1-6; D unclear. Trimming removed 4 bases from V and 3 bases from J, with 7 bases in between. The CDR3 length is 13 residues. The germline V gene encodes CDR1 GTSNPN and CDR2 SVGIG (reference sequence). CDR3 DNA: TGTGCCTGGACCGTAGGCTATAATTCACCCCTCCACTTT. Residues: CAWTVGYNSPLHF. The full variable domain, rest sourced from reference TRBV30 and TRBJ1-6, is SQTIHQWPATLVQPVGSPLSLECTVEGTSNPNLYWYRQAAGRGLQLLFYSVGIGQISSEVPQNLSASRPQDRQFILSSKKLLLSDSGFYLCAWTVGYNSPLHFGNGTRLTVT.

The J gene is TRBJ1-5, the V gene TRBV9; D is ambiguous. The CDR3 is made up of 14 amino acids. The germline gives CDR1 SGDLS, CDR2 YYNGEE. Trimming stripped 0 bases from V and 7 bases from J, with 11 bases between. CDR3 in DNA: TGTGCCAGCAGCGTAGGTTTGGATTGGCAGCCCCAGCATTTT. This gives the protein CASSVGLDWQPQHF.

CDR3 DNA sequence: TGTGCCAGCAGGAGGGACGTCGATCAGCCCCAGCATTTT. It yields the protein CASRRDVDQPQHF. This sequence joins TRBV6-5 and TRBJ1-5, with D possibly TRBD1 on 5 matching bases. The CDR3 sequence is 13 residues long. V lost 6 bases, J lost 5 bases, and 11 bases lay in between. Per germline, CDR1 MNHEY and CDR2 SVGAGI.

The genes are TRBV19 and TRBJ1-2, with a tentative D call TRBD1 (6 bases). Deletions cut 8 bases from V and 7 bases from J, with 20 bases between. The V gene's germline CDR1 is LNHDA and CDR2 SQIVND (reference sequence). This CDR3 comprises 14 residues. CDR3 sequence: CASEIPGANVGYTF. DNA for the CDR3: TGTGCCAGTGAAATACCAGGGGCCAATGTTGGCTACACCTTC.

The chain recombines TRBV24-1 with TRBJ1-2, with 8 nucleotides matching TRBD1. In germline, CDR1 is KGHDR, CDR2 SFDVKD. The CDR3 sequence is 14 residues long. The V gene end was trimmed by 2 bases and the J gene end by 8 bases; junction bases not matched to a gene: 6. The CDR3 is CATSDSGQGRGYTF. The DNA for the CDR3 is TGTGCCACCAGTGATTCAGGACAGGGCAGAGGCTACACCTTC.

This clone was seen a single time. The chain combines TRBV27 with TRBJ1-1; TRBD1 is a possible D gene (5 bases). Looked up from germline, CDR1 is MNHEY and CDR2 is SMNVEV (reference sequence). V lost 6 bases and J 0 bases, leaving 14 bases between the germline ends. The CDR3 is 15 amino acids. The CDR3, as DNA: TGTGCCAGCAGACAGATGGGGGTTATGAACACTGAAGCTTTCTTT. This gives the protein CASRQMGVMNTEAFF.

The V and J genes are TRBV5-4 and TRBJ1-5; no clear D. The V end lost 2 bases, the J end lost 4 bases, and 10 bases lay between the germline ends. The germline V gene has CDR1 SGHNT and CDR2 YYREEE (reference sequence). The CDR3 has 14 residues. The CDR3 here is CASSFGGRNQPQHF. In nucleotides, the CDR3 is TGTGCCAGCAGCTTTGGTGGCAGGAATCAGCCCCAGCATTTT.

The chain uses TRBV30 and TRBJ2-2; D uncertain. V was shortened by 0 bases and J by 6 bases, with 14 bases between the two germline ends. The CDR3 sequence is 15 residues long. Germline V CDR1 and CDR2: GTSNPN, SVGIG (reference sequence). The DNA of the CDR3 is TGTGCCTGGAGTGTAACGCAGGCAGGAGCCGGGGAGCTGTTTTTT. It is translated as CAWSVTQAGAGELFF.

Worth noting for this clone: In the same sample, other DNA sequences code for this CDR3. The chain joins TRBV27 to TRBJ1-6, with D unclear. This CDR3 has 12 residues. V was shortened by 3 bases and J by 6 bases, with 3 bases between the two germline ends. CDR1 is MNHEY, CDR2 SMNVEV, per germline (reference sequence). The CDR3 loop is CASSFLNSPLHF. In DNA form, the CDR3 reads TGTGCCAGCAGTTTTCTTAATTCACCCCTCCACTTT.

The chain employs TRBV20-1 and TRBJ1-2; possibly TRBD1 for D (6 bases). Germline V gene lookup returns CDR1 DFQATT and CDR2 SNEGSKA (reference sequence). CDR3 length equals 15 residues. Trimming left V 3 bases short and J 7 bases short, with 21 bases between. CDR3 region: CSASDLRGYEVGYTF. The CDR3 bases are TGCAGTGCTAGTGATCTCAGGGGCTACGAGGTTGGCTACACCTTC.

V usage is TRBV3-1 (or the pseudogene TRBV3-2) and J usage is TRBJ2-1; 12 bases line up with TRBD2. Germline lookup yields CDR1 LGHDT and CDR2 YNNKEL (reference sequence). The J segment lost 9 bases and the V segment lost 0 bases, leaving 9 bases of the junction unmatched. The CDR3 is 17 residues long. The CDR3 protein is CASSQDLLAGGRSEQFF. Written as DNA, the CDR3 is TGTGCCAGCAGCCAAGACCTTCTAGCGGGGGGGCGGAGTGAGCAGTTCTTC.

The chain combines TRBV21-1 with TRBJ2-2; no check of the table's D call, TRBD1, against the DNA was made. TRBV21-1 represents a pseudogene. The CDR3 loop spans 14 amino acids. The CDR3 region is CASVNTGGPGELFF. DNA for the CDR3: TGTGCCAGCGTTAACACAGGGGGTCCCGGGGAGCTGTTTTTT.

The rearrangement links TRBV9 to TRBJ1-1, with D maybe TRBD1 (5 bases). Germline CDR1 and CDR2: SGDLS and YYNGEE. Trimming shortened V by 9 bases and J by 0 bases, and 12 bases separated the two germline ends. The CDR3 extends over 13 amino acids. CDR3 region: CATAKGVNTEAFF. The CDR3 nucleotides read TGTGCCACCGCGAAAGGGGTGAACACTGAAGCTTTCTTT. The variable domain in full, completed from reference TRBV9 and TRBJ1-1, reads DSGVTQTPKHLITATGQRVTLRCSPRSGDLSVYWYQQSLDQGLQFLIQYYNGEERAKGNILERFSAQQFPDLHSELNLSSLELGDSALYFCATAKGVNTEAFFGQGTRLTVV.

V gene TRBV6-5 combines with J gene TRBJ2-2; no reliable D call. The V end was cut by 6 bases, the J end by 3 bases, with 5 bases between. CDR1 is MNHEY and CDR2 is SVGAGI in the germline V gene. The CDR3 sequence is 12 residues long. The chain's CDR3 is CASRRDTGELFF. CDR3 nucleotides: TGTGCCAGCAGACGGGACACCGGGGAGCTGTTTTTT.

A single count supports this clone. The V gene is TRBV5-1, the J gene TRBJ1-3, with D unclear. Deletions cut 4 bases from V and 0 bases from J, with 14 bases between. CDR1 and CDR2 from the germline V gene are SGHRS and YFSETQ. The CDR3 has 16 residues. CDR3: CASSLSTVSSGNTIYF. The CDR3 DNA reads as TGCGCCAGCAGCCTGTCTACGGTGAGCTCTGGAAACACCATATATTTT.

The chain carries TRBV19 and TRBJ2-2; possible D gene TRBD2, 5 bases. This CDR3 is built from 17 residues. V lost 6 bases and J lost 7, with 24 bases in between. CDR1 is LNHDA and CDR2 is SQIVND in the germline V gene (reference sequence). CDR3 sequence reads: CASSPIALSPKGGELFF. The CDR3 bases are TGTGCCAGTAGCCCTATAGCGTTATCCCCTAAGGGCGGGGAGCTGTTTTTT.

This sequence joins TRBV2 and TRBJ1-5; the match to TRBD1 covers 10 bases. With V trimmed by 7 bases and J by 2 bases, 5 bases remained unmatched. This CDR3 is 15 amino acids long. The germline CDR1 and CDR2 sequences are SNHLY and FYNNEI. This CDR3 is CASKPGTGGNQPQHF. The CDR3 nucleotides read TGTGCCAGCAAACCCGGGACAGGGGGCAATCAGCCCCAGCATTTT.